Presented here are 23 T cell receptor beta chains from one specimen sequenced in a study of blood T cell repertoires in COVID-19. Clones were sequenced by immunoSEQ multiplex PCR, and TCRdb holds only the in-frame ones, with some missing. The profile covers roughly 200,000 clones, with over 75% appearing a single time and 2.5% to 3.5% taken by the ten largest. Sequencing was done on a sample of peripheral blood. The receptor set was obtained from an elderly woman with active or convalescent COVID-19.

The rearrangement joins TRBV10-3 to TRBJ2-7, with D tentatively TRBD1 (6 bases). V was cut by 6 bases and J by 0 bases, with 9 bases left in between. CDR3 size: 13 residues. Germline loops: CDR1 ENHRY, CDR2 SYGVKD. CDR3 in DNA: TGTGCCATCAGCGGGGACATCTCCTACGAGCAGTACTTC. Translating gives CAISGDISYEQYF.

This chain links TRBV27 with TRBJ2-3; TRBD2 agrees at 10 bases. This CDR3 is 13 amino acids long. V was pared by 10 bases and J by 5 bases, with 6 bases of the junction left unmatched. Germline loops: CDR1 MNHEY, CDR2 SMNVEV (reference sequence). This CDR3 reads CATRGLAQDTQYF. The CDR3 DNA sequence: TGTGCCACCAGGGGACTAGCGCAAGATACGCAGTATTTT.

V gene TRBV7-8 combines with J gene TRBJ2-7; TRBD1 matches 9 bases. The junction had 11 bases not matched to a gene; V was cut back by 6 bases and J by 2 bases. Per the germline V gene, CDR1 is SGHVS and CDR2 is FQNEAQ. The CDR3 runs to 16 residues. The CDR3 loop reads CASSSRPDRGPYEQYF. CDR3 bases: TGTGCCAGCAGTTCCCGCCCGGACAGGGGCCCCTACGAGCAGTACTTC.

The V gene is TRBV4-1, the J gene TRBJ1-2, with TRBD1 identical over 7 bases. The germline CDR1 and CDR2 sequences are MGHRA and YSYEKL. V lost 1 base to trimming and J lost 5 bases; unmatched junction nucleotides: 7. This CDR3 comprises 15 residues. CDR3: CASSQGQGLTYGYTF. CDR3 DNA sequence: TGCGCCAGCAGCCAAGGACAGGGCCTTACTTATGGCTACACCTTC.

This chain uses TRBV13 with TRBJ1-5, with D maybe TRBD1 (6 bases). Trimming stripped 0 bases from V and 6 bases from J, with 15 bases between. This CDR3 is 16 amino acids long. Looked up from germline, CDR1 is PRHDT and CDR2 is FYEKMQ (reference sequence). CDR3 residues: CASSLGLLAGVQPQHF. The CDR3 DNA is TGTGCCAGCAGCTTAGGCCTTCTAGCAGGGGTTCAGCCCCAGCATTTT.

This rearrangement joins TRBV5-6 to TRBJ2-2, with TRBD1 matching over 7 bases. This CDR3 has 15 amino acids. After removal of 4 bases from V and 3 bases from J, the junction contained 6 bases not matched to a gene. Germline V gives CDR1 SGHDT, CDR2 YYEEEE. The CDR3 DNA reads as TGTGCCAGCAGCACCATCGACAGGGACACCGGGGAGCTGTTTTTT. It codes for CASSTIDRDTGELFF. Full variable domain (missing parts from reference TRBV5-6 and TRBJ2-2): DAGVTQSPTHLIKTRGQQVTLRCSPKSGHDTVSWYQQALGQGPQFIFQYYEEEERQRGNFPDRFSGHQFPNYSSELNVNALLLGDSALYLCASSTIDRDTGELFFGEGSRLTVL.

V is TRBV27 and J is TRBJ2-1; possible D gene TRBD2, 6 bases. Trimming stripped 9 bases from V and 2 bases from J, with 14 bases between. Germline CDR1 is MNHEY and CDR2 is SMNVEV (reference sequence). The CDR3 covers 14 residues. The CDR3 DNA is TGTGCCAGTACCCGGGACTCCCCCTACAATGAGCAGTTCTTC. Amino acids: CASTRDSPYNEQFF.

The chain is built from TRBV7-2 and TRBJ2-3, with D hard to call. Germline CDR1 SGHTA, CDR2 FQGNSA. Trimming removed 8 bases at V and 2 bases at J, with 14 bases between. This CDR3 is 14 amino acids long. CDR3 sequence (DNA): TGTGCCAGCTCGTCTGGGCTCTACACAGATACGCAGTATTTT. Translation gives CASSSGLYTDTQYF.

The V gene is TRBV6-6, the J gene TRBJ1-3, with TRBD1 matching 9 bases. This CDR3 spans 17 amino acids. Germline assignment: CDR1 MNHNY and CDR2 SVGAGI (reference sequence). V shed 5 bases, J shed 0 bases, and the junction held 8 bases outside the gene matches. CDR3 DNA: TGTGCCAGCAGTCGTCAGGGACAGGGAGCCTCTGGAAACACCATATATTTT. It yields the protein CASSRQGQGASGNTIYF.

This clone appeared a few times. This chain uses TRBV7-2 with TRBJ2-2; D might be TRBD2 (6 bases). Germline assignment: CDR1 SGHTA and CDR2 FQGNSA. This CDR3 is built from 16 residues. V gave up 3 bases and J gave up 1 base, with 12 bases separating them. DNA of the CDR3: TGTGCCAGCAGCTTGTTTAGCGGTGGGAACACCGGGGAGCTGTTTTTT. Translation: CASSLFSGGNTGELFF.

The CDR3 is CASTLWEGSETQYF. CDR3 nucleotides: TGTGCCAGCACCCTGTGGGAGGGCTCAGAGACCCAGTACTTC. The chain couples TRBV11-2 to TRBJ2-5, with TRBD2 matching over 7 bases. Germline V CDR1 and CDR2: SGHAT, FQNNGV. With V trimmed by 7 bases and J by 4 bases, 9 bases remained unmatched. This CDR3 comprises 14 residues. Full variable domain (outside the CDR3, taken from reference TRBV11-2 and TRBJ2-5): EAGVAQSPRYKIIEKRQSVAFWCNPISGHATLYWYQQILGQGPKLLIQFQNNGVVDDSQLPKDRFSAERLKGVDSTLKIQPAKLEDSAVYLCASTLWEGSETQYFGPGTRLLVL.

This chain links TRBV28 with TRBJ2-1; maybe TRBD1 (6 bases). V lost 5 bases to trimming and J lost 0 bases, with 14 bases between them. The CDR3 sequence is 16 residues long. Germline loops: CDR1 MDHEN, CDR2 SYDVKM. The CDR3 DNA reads TGTGCCAGCAGTCCCACGACAGGACGCTCCTACAATGAGCAGTTCTTC. This translates into CASSPTTGRSYNEQFF. Based on the CDR3 plus reference TRBV28 and TRBJ2-1, the full variable domain is DVKVTQSSRYLVKRTGEKVFLECVQDMDHENMFWYRQDPGLGLRLIYFSYDVKMKEKGDIPEGYSVSREKKERFSLILESASTNQTSMYLCASSPTTGRSYNEQFFGPGTRLTVL.

This clone was seen just once. The V gene is TRBV5-8, the J gene TRBJ2-3, with D possibly being TRBD2 (5 bases). The CDR3 runs to 15 residues. Trimming shortened V by 2 bases and J by 4 bases, and 14 bases separated the two germline ends. The V gene's germline CDR1 is SGHTS and CDR2 YDEGEE. DNA for the CDR3: TGTGCCAGCAGCTTAGAACGCCGGGGTGCAGATACGCAGTATTTT. Translation gives CASSLERRGADTQYF.

V usage is TRBV28 and J usage is TRBJ2-1; 8 bases fit TRBD2. The CDR3 contains 14 residues. V was pared by 7 bases and J by 1 base, with 3 bases of the junction left unmatched. CDR1 and CDR2 (germline): MDHEN, SYDVKM. DNA of the CDR3: TGTGCCAGCATTAGCGGGGATTCCTACAATGAGCAGTTCTTC. Amino acid sequence: CASISGDSYNEQFF.

This clone has a count of ten or more. This chain uses TRBV4-3 with TRBJ1-2, with TRBD1 matching 9 bases. The CDR3 has 14 amino acids. The V gene end was trimmed by 5 bases and the J gene end by 5 bases; junction bases not matched to a gene: 6. CDR1 LGHNA and CDR2 YSLEER come from the germline V gene. CDR3 residues: CASSTRTGAYGYTF. CDR3 sequence (DNA): TGCGCCAGCAGCACACGGACAGGGGCGTATGGCTACACCTTC.

The chain combines TRBV29-1 with TRBJ1-5; 9 nucleotides agree with TRBD1. The CDR3 totals 15 residues. V lost 5 bases and J lost 4; bases outside the gene matches: 9. Per the germline V gene, CDR1 is SQVTM and CDR2 is ANQGSEA. The CDR3 DNA reads TGCAGCGTTATACTACAGGGGGCGATTAATCAGCCCCAGCATTTT. Residues: CSVILQGAINQPQHF. The full variable domain, rest sourced from reference TRBV29-1 and TRBJ1-5, is SAVISQKPSRDICQRGTSLTIQCQVDSQVTMMFWYRQQPGQSLTLIATANQGSEATYESGFVIDKFPISRPNLTFSTLTVSNMSPEDSSIYLCSVILQGAINQPQHFGDGTRLSIL.

This chain links TRBV10-3 with TRBJ1-6, with D perhaps matching TRBD1 (6 bases). The CDR3 loop spans 14 amino acids. In germline, CDR1 is ENHRY, CDR2 SYGVKD. Trimming left V 3 bases short and J 7 bases short, with 10 bases between. CDR3 amino acids: CAISEGTSNSPLHF. The DNA for the CDR3 is TGTGCCATCAGTGAAGGGACATCCAATTCACCCCTCCACTTT.

This rearrangement joins TRBV19 to TRBJ1-6; TRBD1 might be the D (6 bases). CDR1 is LNHDA, CDR2 SQIVND, per germline (reference sequence). V was pared by 3 bases and J by 8 bases, with 14 bases between. The CDR3 contains 15 residues. CDR3: CASSIGVRGYSPLHF. The CDR3 nucleotides read TGTGCCAGTAGTATCGGGGTCAGGGGTTATTCACCCCTCCACTTT.

The chain is built from TRBV3-1 (or the pseudogene TRBV3-2) and TRBJ2-7, with 7 bases fitting TRBD1. CDR1 LGHDT and CDR2 YNNKEL come from the germline V gene (reference sequence). V was clipped by 3 bases and J by 4 bases; unmatched bases: 6. The CDR3 runs 14 residues. CDR3 in DNA: TGTGCCAGCAGCCAGGGGACAGTACTGTACGAGCAGTACTTC. This encodes CASSQGTVLYEQYF.

The chain combines TRBV28 with TRBJ2-3; TRBD1 matches 10 bases. Germline V gene data show CDR1 as MDHEN and CDR2 as SYDVKM. V dropped 4 bases and J dropped 0; count of bases not matched to a gene: 1. The CDR3 contains 15 residues. The CDR3 spells CASSSGQGSTDTQYF. The CDR3 bases are TGTGCCAGCAGTTCGGGACAGGGGAGCACAGATACGCAGTATTTT.

To note about this clone: Sequence at one end of the junction differs from germline and may be a read error. The chain carries TRBV7-7 and TRBJ2-1; 10 bases map to TRBD2. The CDR3 runs 15 residues. CDR1 and CDR2 (germline): SSHAT, FNYEAQ (reference sequence). CDR3 DNA: TGTGCTAGCAGCTCGACTAGCGGGCTCGACAATGAGCAGTTCTTC. Translation gives CASSSTSGLDNEQFF. Based on the CDR3 plus reference TRBV7-7 and TRBJ2-1, the full variable domain is GAGVSQSPRYKVTKRGQDVTLRCDPISSHATLYWYQQALGQGPEFLTYFNYEAQPDKSGLPSDRFSAERPEGSISTLTIQRTEQRDSAMYRCASSSTSGLDNEQFFGPGTRLTVL.

The V and J genes are TRBV7-2 and TRBJ2-3; 8 positions match TRBD1. Germline V gives CDR1 SGHTA, CDR2 FQGNSA. Losses at the gene ends were 5 bases for V and 2 bases for J; bases not matched to a gene: 3. This CDR3 is 14 amino acids long. Here the CDR3 reads CASSPDRVTDTQYF. The CDR3 DNA follows: TGTGCCAGCAGCCCGGACAGGGTCACAGATACGCAGTATTTT.

The chain recombines TRBV5-1 with TRBJ2-7; TRBD2 aligns across 8 bases. Per germline, CDR1 SGHRS and CDR2 YFSETQ. The CDR3 is 16 amino acids. Trimming removed 4 bases from V and 1 base from J; junction bases left unmatched: 10. CDR3 region: CASSPGGGRSSYEQYF. For the CDR3, the DNA is TGCGCCAGCAGCCCGGGGGGGGGCAGGAGTTCCTACGAGCAGTACTTC.